This TCR beta chain emerged from a study of T cell responses to AZD1222 COVID-19 vaccine. Study outcomes and limitations: Reportedly, close to half of spike-specific TCRs are directed against unmutated variant regions. Two doses of AZD1222 preceded a rise in Spike-specific TCR breadth and depth. Possibly, clonal diversity was underestimated; donors were largely white British and included more females.

Points on this clone: Its antigen is still unknown.

V shed 5 bases and J 8 bases; nucleotides not matched to a gene: 8. The CDR3 runs to 14 residues. Germline V gives CDR1 LNHDA, CDR2 SQIVND (reference sequence). The table came from immunoSEQ multiplex PCR; TCRdb's copy has only in-frame clones and leaves some out. The top ten hold roughly an eighth of the sample, which has 90,000 to 95,000 clones, around 89% seen once. The TCR comes from an adult who received the AZD1222 COVID-19 vaccine. The V and J genes are TRBV19 and TRBJ1-2; 10 bases agree with TRBD1. The source material was peripheral blood, sampled 28 days after the second AZD1222 dose. The CDR3 reads CASSPSGTGVGYTF. CDR3 coding DNA: TGTGCCAGTAGTCCCTCCGGGACAGGGGTGGGCTACACCTTC.